These 17 T cell receptor beta chains share one sample of origin, sequenced in a study of T-cell reconstitution after alpha-beta-depleted transplantation in children. Preparation of the TCRbeta library involved a method that used unique molecular identifiers. In TCRdb, the PCR reads were re-called with MiXCR into one record per CDR3 protein. The repertoire holds more than 200,000 distinct CDR3 sequences, with around 25% as singletons. Material: PBMCs, mostly from graft donor cells, obtained 360 days after TCRalphabeta/CD19-depleted stem cell transplant. The receptors were gathered from a female patient aged 2-10 years who had a stem cell transplant for congenital amegakaryocytic thrombocytopenia, so the T cells may come from the graft donor.

The J gene is TRBJ2-1, the V gene TRBV7-9, with TRBD2 identical over 8 bases. CDR1 SEHNR and CDR2 FQNEAQ come from the germline V gene (reference sequence). The CDR3 loop spans 14 amino acids. The ends lost 1 base at V and 7 bases at J; junction bases unmatched: 3. CDR3: CASSLVAGLNEQFF. In nucleotides, the CDR3 is TGTGCCAGCAGCTTAGTAGCGGGGCTAAATGAGCAGTTCTTC.

This chain joins TRBV5-1 and TRBJ1-1; D is possibly TRBD1 (5 bases). The germline CDR1 and CDR2 sequences are SGHRS and YFSETQ. The V and J ends lost 4 bases and 0 bases respectively, with 13 bases between them. This CDR3 has 15 residues. Written as DNA, the CDR3 is TGCGCCAGCAGCAGATCGGGGCGGCTGAACACTGAAGCTTTCTTT. Its protein is CASSRSGRLNTEAFF. Using reference TRBV5-1 and TRBJ1-1 for the parts outside the CDR3, the full variable domain is KAGVTQTPRYLIKTRGQQVTLSCSPISGHRSVSWYQQTPGQGLQFLFEYFSETQRNKGNFPGRFSGRQFSNSRSEMNVSTLELGDSALYLCASSRSGRLNTEAFFGQGTRLTVV.

The chain combines TRBV2 with TRBJ1-5; 8 bases are a match to TRBD1. The J segment lost 2 bases and the V segment lost 11 bases, leaving 11 bases of the junction unmatched. Per germline, CDR1 SNHLY and CDR2 FYNNEI. The CDR3 has 15 residues. The DNA of the CDR3 is TGTGCCTCGCAGGGGGCGGGTGGGTGCAATCAGCCCCAGCATTTT. Its translation is CASQGAGGCNQPQHF.

This clonotype was counted ten times or more. This chain joins TRBV12-3 or TRBV12-4 and TRBJ2-2; 7 nucleotides line up with TRBD1. The CDR3 extends over 13 amino acids. J was trimmed by 8 bases and V by 6 bases; bases with no gene match: 6. CDR3 region: CASSLRQGGELFF. In nucleotides, the CDR3 is TGTGCCAGCAGCCTCCGACAGGGAGGGGAGCTGTTTTTT.

V usage is TRBV20-1 and J usage is TRBJ1-5; D gene unclear. V gave up 0 bases and J gave up 0 bases, with 6 bases separating them. The length of the CDR3 is 14 residues. Germline V gene sequence: CDR1 DFQATT, CDR2 SNEGSKA (reference sequence). For the CDR3, the DNA is TGCAGTGCTAGAGATACAAATAGCAATCAGCCCCAGCATTTT. This encodes CSARDTNSNQPQHF.

Ten or more counts support this clonotype. Mismatch with germline at one junction end may stem from a read error. The genes are TRBV5-1 and TRBJ2-2; D is undetermined. The V gene's germline CDR1 is SGHRS and CDR2 YFSETQ. This CDR3 is built from 11 residues. CDR3 protein: CASSFAGELFF. CDR3 in DNA: TGTGCCAGCAGCTTTGCCGGGGAGCTGTTTTTT.

The CDR3: CASSWGDDGYTF. In nucleotides, the CDR3 is TGTGCCAGCAGTTGGGGGGACGATGGCTACACCTTC. The chain has TRBV12-3 or TRBV12-4 and TRBJ1-2; D is perhaps TRBD1 (5 bases). This CDR3 is 12 amino acids long. The V and J ends lost 4 bases and 6 bases respectively, with 9 bases between them.

This clonotype occurred many times. The J gene is TRBJ1-5, the V gene TRBV4-1; D gene unclear. The CDR3 totals 15 residues. From germline, CDR1 is MGHRA and CDR2 YSYEKL. Trimming cost V 1 base and J 4 bases, with 11 bases left between them. The CDR3 loop reads CASSQVGGGNQPQHF. In nucleotides, the CDR3 is TGCGCCAGCAGCCAAGTTGGAGGAGGGAATCAGCCCCAGCATTTT.

There are a few counts of this clonotype. The V call is TRBV5-1, the J call TRBJ2-6; 7 positions match TRBD1. The germline gives CDR1 SGHRS, CDR2 YFSETQ. Trimming took 3 bases from V and 2 from J; bases not matched to a gene: 5. The CDR3 runs 16 residues. The CDR3 nucleotides read TGCGCCAGCAGCTCACAGGGGCGGGCTGGGGCCAACGTCCTGACTTTC. It is translated as CASSSQGRAGANVLTF.

In this sample, this clonotype turned up many times. This sequence joins TRBV5-1 and TRBJ1-5; TRBD1 aligns across 8 bases. From germline, CDR1 is SGHRS and CDR2 YFSETQ. CDR3 length: 15 residues. Trimming took 6 bases from V and 7 from J; bases not matched to a gene: 12. The CDR3 region has the DNA TGCGCCAGCAAGCCCGAAACAGGGGGTCGACAGCCCCAGCATTTT. Translation gives CASKPETGGRQPQHF. Full variable domain (remainder filled in from reference TRBV5-1 and TRBJ1-5): KAGVTQTPRYLIKTRGQQVTLSCSPISGHRSVSWYQQTPGQGLQFLFEYFSETQRNKGNFPGRFSGRQFSNSRSEMNVSTLELGDSALYLCASKPETGGRQPQHFGDGTRLSIL.

The V and J genes are TRBV5-1 and TRBJ2-2; no clear D. This CDR3 has 13 amino acids. The germline CDR1 and CDR2 sequences are SGHRS and YFSETQ. The ends were cut back, 6 bases at V and 1 base at J, with 7 bases in the middle. This chain's CDR3 is CASNAGNTGELFF. DNA of the CDR3: TGCGCCAGCAACGCAGGGAACACCGGGGAGCTGTTTTTT.

This clonotype has a count of ten or more. This chain links TRBV4-1 with TRBJ2-2, with 9 bases that match TRBD2. The length of the CDR3 is 16 residues. Germline trimming cut 8 bases from V and 2 bases from J; bases unmatched to any gene: 9. The germline CDR1 and CDR2 sequences are MGHRA and YSYEKL. In DNA form, the CDR3 reads TGCGCCAGCTCGGTTGGGCTAGCGGGAAACACCGGGGAGCTGTTTTTT. It yields the protein CASSVGLAGNTGELFF.

CDR3 region: CASSLLSRSKAVYEQYF. DNA of the CDR3: TGTGCCAGCAGCTTACTGTCCAGGAGCAAAGCGGTCTACGAGCAGTACTTC. The J gene is TRBJ2-7, the V gene TRBV11-1, with TRBD2 as a possible D gene (5 bases). The V gene lost 2 bases and the J gene lost 3 bases, with 20 bases spanning the gap. Germline CDR1 is SGHAT and CDR2 is FQDESV (reference sequence). The CDR3 is 17 amino acids.

The rearrangement uses TRBV5-1 and TRBJ2-1, with a tentative D call TRBD1 (6 bases). V was trimmed by 1 base and J by 6 bases, leaving 17 bases between them. Germline CDR1 and CDR2: SGHRS and YFSETQ. The CDR3 spans 16 residues. This CDR3 reads CASSLFPDRDPNEQFF. The CDR3 nucleotides read TGCGCCAGCAGCTTGTTTCCGGACAGAGATCCCAATGAGCAGTTCTTC.

This clonotype was detected a few times. The chain employs TRBV7-2 and TRBJ2-7; 8 bases are shared with TRBD2. CDR3 size: 14 residues. V shed 3 bases, J shed 2 bases, and the junction held 3 bases outside the gene matches. Germline lookup yields CDR1 SGHTA and CDR2 FQGNSA. The CDR3 reads CASSFLGRAYEQYF. The CDR3 DNA follows: TGTGCCAGCAGCTTTCTCGGGAGGGCCTACGAGCAGTACTTC. The full variable domain, in which reference TRBV7-2 and TRBJ2-7 provide the parts outside the CDR3, is GAGVSQSPSNKVTEKGKDVELRCDPISGHTALYWYRQSLGQGLEFLIYFQGNSAPDKSGLPSDRFSAERTGGSVSTLTIQRTQQEDSAVYLCASSFLGRAYEQYFGPGTRLTVT.

There are a few counts of this clonotype. V and J are TRBV4-1 and TRBJ2-4, with D possibly being TRBD1 or TRBD2 (5 bases each). Germline V CDR1 and CDR2: MGHRA, YSYEKL. V lost 1 base to trimming and J lost 8 bases, with 15 bases between them. The CDR3 is 15 residues long. The CDR3 is CASSQGWGNLDIQYF. The CDR3 DNA is TGCGCCAGCAGCCAAGGGTGGGGGAATTTGGACATTCAGTACTTC.

This clonotype has just a few counts. Here the CDR3 DNA reads TGTGCCAGCAGTAGGACACTCCGGGAAAAACTGTTTTTT. It translates to CASSRTLREKLFF. The V gene is TRBV6-1, the J gene TRBJ1-4; possibly TRBD1 for D (5 bases). Germline loops: CDR1 MNHNS, CDR2 SASEGT. Trimming stripped 5 bases from V and 8 bases from J, with 12 bases between. The CDR3 runs 13 residues.